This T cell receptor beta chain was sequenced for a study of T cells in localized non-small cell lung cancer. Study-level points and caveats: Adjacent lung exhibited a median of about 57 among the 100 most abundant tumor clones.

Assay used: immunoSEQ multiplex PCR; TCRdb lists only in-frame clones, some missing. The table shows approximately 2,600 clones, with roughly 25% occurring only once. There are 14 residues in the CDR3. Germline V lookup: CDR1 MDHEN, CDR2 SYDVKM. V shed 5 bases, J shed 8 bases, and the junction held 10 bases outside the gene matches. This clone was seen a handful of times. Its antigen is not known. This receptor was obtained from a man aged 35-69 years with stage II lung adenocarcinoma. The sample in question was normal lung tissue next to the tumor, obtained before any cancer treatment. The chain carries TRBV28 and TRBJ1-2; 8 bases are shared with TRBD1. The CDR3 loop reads CASSPTDREYGYTF. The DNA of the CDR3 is TGTGCCAGCAGTCCAACGGACAGGGAATACGGCTACACCTTC.